This T cell receptor beta chain derives from a study of tumor and adjacent non-tumor tissue in lung cancer. No cell sorting was done before RNA was extracted from the tissue. The library came from three nested PCR rounds adapted from ARM-PCR protocols. TCRdb ran MiXCR on the multiplex PCR reads and lists one entry per CDR3 protein. This sample has tens of thousands of distinct CDR3 sequences, with around 73% found just once. Germline lookup yields CDR1 DFQATT and CDR2 SNEGSKA (reference sequence). This CDR3 has 15 residues. Between the trimmed V and J ends, which lost 0 bases and 8 bases, there was a span of 20 bases. This clonotype has a handful of counts.

The sequence was obtained from a man aged 60-69 years with non-small cell lung cancer. The chain is built from TRBV20-1 and TRBJ2-7; D assignment may be TRBD1 or TRBD2 (6 bases each). Specimen: lung tumor tissue. This CDR3 reads CSAREAGGQGCKQYF. Here the CDR3 DNA reads TGCAGTGCTAGAGAGGCTGGAGGGCAGGGGTGCAAGCAGTACTTC.